This T cell receptor (beta chain) is from a study of blood T cell repertoires in COVID-19 (TCRdb year 2020). Describing the broader study: The collaborator samples originated in the United States, Italy and Spain and spanned the acute and convalescent phases of COVID-19. The material from the prospective study consisted of cDNA or gDNA derived from T cells, B-cell-depleted T cells, or PBMCs. The dataset comprised deeply sampled blood TCRbeta repertoires from subjects exposed to, actively infected with, or recovered from COVID-19. The repertoires were made available in a free public database intended to serve as a resource for research on the immune response to SARS-CoV-2. The samples were drawn from two sources: the first 160 participants of the ongoing ImmuneRACE study, and approximately 1,300 subjects contributed by 6 global collaborators. Nearly every sample came with metadata listing a de-identified subject ID, COVID-19 status, age in years and sex. Where available, HLA class I and class II types were obtained from metadata supplied by the sample provider rather than from assay-based typing.

Comments on this clone: Its antigen is currently not known. There are no base qualities to consult, and no much larger clone falls within one base.

What the research found in general, with its limitations: How much clinical and demographic metadata was included differed by source and by participant, and the metadata was provided uncurated.

The immunoSEQ Assay, a bias-controlled multiplex PCR, was used to amplify TCRbeta CDR3 regions from genomic DNA. The paper's processing steps were these. Within the assay, amplification of reference gene primers was used to estimate how many nucleated cells each sample contained. To quantify the absolute abundance of each unique TCRbeta CDR3 rearrangement, sequence reads were collapsed and filtered. Productive Simpson clonality was computed per sample as the square root of Simpson's diversity index over productive rearrangements. Imported from immuneACCESS, the table was reduced by TCRdb to in-frame sequences with V and J called. These copies leave out some clones; in studies compared against another copy, an unresolved V gene accounts for under half, and the cause of the remainder is not known. The DNA gave D and trimming, while V, J and clone size come from that table. For this sample there are around 400,000 clones; around 87% appear just once. About 2.3% of the sample goes to the ten largest clones.

One collaborating source in Seattle enrolled patients while the patients were actively infected and followed the patients over time throughout the course of disease. Collaborating institutions collected whole blood in K2EDTA tubes following their own protocols. Collaborator samples were shipped for TCRbeta analysis as frozen whole blood, isolated PBMCs, or DNA extracted from either sample type. In the germline V gene (reference sequence), CDR1 corresponds to LNHDA and CDR2 to SQIVND. The CDR3 measures 16 amino acids from cysteine to phenylalanine. CDR3 DNA only is kept here, 48 bases in frame from base 1. Trimming takes 3 bases off V and 1 base off J; junction bases not matched to a gene: 9.

The sequencing input was peripheral blood. The V and J segments used are TRBV19 and TRBJ2-7, and 7 bases in between align with TRBD1. The source of this sequence is a woman in her fifties or sixties with COVID-19, enrolled during active disease. The CDR3 sequence is CASSIGAATGSYEQYF. The nucleotides read TGTGCCAGTAGTATTGGGGCGGCGACAGGGTCCTACGAGCAGTACTTC.